This T cell receptor (beta chain) comes out of a study of cytomegalovirus exposure and HLA in healthy donors. Study background: The 90 to 150 validation repertoires, a later analysis reported, used the same platform as the approximately 670 repertoires from the first cohort. Study results and limitations: Subsequent analysis showed first-cohort TCR clusters tending to co-occur in 120 validation repertoires. A list of 164 TCR beta chains associated with cytomegalovirus was given.

Per germline, CDR1 MNHNY and CDR2 SVGAGI (reference sequence). This CDR3 contains 13 residues. V lost 2 bases and J lost 4, with 7 bases in between. Sequencing used immunoSEQ multiplex PCR; TCRdb keeps in-frame clones, though not all of them. The sample yields roughly 140,000 clones, 70% to 90% seen once. These donors were members of the approximately 120-subject validation cohort, a group separate from the approximately 680-subject first cohort. With regard to this clone: Its specificity is not known.

The receptor's source is a woman younger than 30 in good health and CMV-seropositive. The sample taken for sequencing was PBMCs. The chain has TRBV6-6 and TRBJ2-3; D unclear. The CDR3 here is CASSYSDPDTQYF. The CDR3 region has the DNA TGTGCCAGCAGTTACAGCGACCCAGATACGCAGTATTTT.